This T cell receptor (beta chain) is from a study of lymphopenia after photon versus proton radiotherapy. Germline CDR1 SGDLS, CDR2 YYNGEE. CDR3 length: 14 residues. V was shortened by 0 bases and J by 6 bases, with 12 bases between the two germline ends. TCRdb keeps only in-frame clones here, not all; method: immunoSEQ multiplex PCR. The sample has roughly 45,000 clones, 85% to 90% seen once; the top ten hold about 2.2%. Sequenced material: peripheral blood, taken from a patient treated with photon-based radiotherapy. The source of this sequence is a man in his forties with gastric cancer. The chain carries TRBV9 and TRBJ1-1; a weak D match, TRBD1 (6 bases). The DNA of the CDR3 is TGTGCCAGCAGCGTAGCCACAGGGTCAGCTGAAGCTTTCTTT. This sequence encodes CASSVATGSAEAFF.